This TCR beta chain was documented in a study of PD-L1 blockade in urothelial cancer (dated by TCRdb to 2015 to 2018). Background on the whole study: Every patient began therapy at some point between 2013 and 2015 and was given atezolizumab 1,200 mg intravenously every 3 weeks. Pretreatment tumor samples, along with matched peripheral blood collected serially before and after atezolizumab treatment, underwent TCR sequencing. Durable clinical benefit was achieved by nine patients and was not achieved by 20 patients. The study, an exploratory multi-omic analysis, examined somatic, immune and clinical correlates of response to PD-L1 blockade with atezolizumab in urothelial cancer. Blood samples gave a median of approximately 150,000 T cells and 88,000 or so unique TCRs, with a median clonality of around 0.08. Patients had an ECOG performance status of 0 or 1 and had received between 0 and 3 prior chemotherapy regimens. Blood samples were analyzed at 3 weeks after treatment start (second dose) and at 6 weeks after treatment start. About nine tenths of the roughly 29 patients were identified as males with urothelial cancer of bladder origin, and a prior smoking history was reported by 18 of 29 patients. Durable clinical benefit was defined as progression-free survival longer than 6 months, and TCR features were also tested against progression-free and overall survival. In the same patients who had TCR sequencing, pretreatment tumors also underwent whole exome sequencing and RNA sequencing. Approximately 30 patients had pretreatment blood TCR-seq, 24 had at least one posttreatment blood collection, and 24 had tumor TCR-seq.

Synthetic TCR analog templates were spiked into each PCR so that absolute template abundance could be estimated from read counts. The immunoSEQ assay used bias-controlled V and J gene primers to amplify TCRbeta CDR3 regions from genomic DNA. Rearranged TCRbeta segments were sequenced at approximately 20X coverage. On the authors' methods: Sequencing errors were corrected by clustering and CDR3s were annotated against IMGT to assign V, D and J genes. Downstream analyses used only productive TCRbeta rearrangements, leaving out any out-of-frame or stop-codon sequences. Clonality was computed as one minus Shannon entropy normalized by the log of the number of unique productive sequences. Clones differing between time points or between blood and tumor were identified by Fisher's exact test with Benjamini-Hochberg correction at adjusted p below 0.01. TCRdb obtained this table from immuneACCESS and retained in-frame rearrangements with V and J assigned. These tables miss some clones; where compared with another copy, unresolved V genes account for less than half of the shortfall, and the remainder is unexplained. V and J calls and clone size are those listed in that table; D and trimming were worked out from the DNA. This sample gives some 87,000 clones in total; 87% of them show up just once. About 2% of the sample lies in the top ten.

What the authors observed across the whole study: At 3 weeks after the start of treatment, tumor-associated TCR clones in peripheral blood had expanded more in patients with durable benefit (n ≈ 20, p = 0.022). Small sample size (n of about 30) and many exploratory analyses mean the results are intended to be hypothesis-generating. Improved progression-free and overall survival was found to be associated with pretreatment peripheral blood TCR clonality below the median.

Read against the paper, the sample's time point label means: pretreatment peripheral blood. A cohort of approximately 30 patients with locally advanced or metastatic urothelial carcinoma, treated at Memorial Sloan Kettering on a trial protocol, was included. Peripheral blood mononuclear cells were collected from each patient pretreatment and during treatment, giving between 1 and 8 total time points per patient. The Qiagen DNeasy Blood extraction kit was used to purify genomic DNA from total PBMCs and tumor samples. PBMCs were collected pretreatment and during treatment, and were isolated and stored as previously described. V gives up 1 base and J gives up 3 bases, and the segment between their germline ends measures 16 bases. The CDR3, cysteine through phenylalanine, is 16 amino acids long. The DNA shown is the 48-base CDR3, in frame from base 1. Via the germline V gene, CDR1 is SGHRS and CDR2 YFSETQ.

On this clone itself: The specificity of this receptor is unknown. Base quality data are lacking; no much larger clone is found one base away.

The sequence joins TRBV5-1 to TRBJ1-1; matching of 5 bases hints at TRBD1 as the D gene. This clonotype originated in a man in his fifties or sixties with urothelial cancer. This specimen consisted of PBMCs, obtained around atezolizumab (anti-PD-L1) treatment. The DNA sequence is TGCGCCAGCAGCTTGAGGGCAGGGCGGGGGGACACTGAAGCTTTCTTT. This translates into CASSLRAGRGDTEAFF. The full variable domain, completed from the reference TRBV5-1 and TRBJ1-1 proteins outside the CDR3, reads KAGVTQTPRYLIKTRGQQVTLSCSPISGHRSVSWYQQTPGQGLQFLFEYFSETQRNKGNFPGRFSGRQFSNSRSEMNVSTLELGDSALYLCASSLRAGRGDTEAFFGQGTRLTVV.